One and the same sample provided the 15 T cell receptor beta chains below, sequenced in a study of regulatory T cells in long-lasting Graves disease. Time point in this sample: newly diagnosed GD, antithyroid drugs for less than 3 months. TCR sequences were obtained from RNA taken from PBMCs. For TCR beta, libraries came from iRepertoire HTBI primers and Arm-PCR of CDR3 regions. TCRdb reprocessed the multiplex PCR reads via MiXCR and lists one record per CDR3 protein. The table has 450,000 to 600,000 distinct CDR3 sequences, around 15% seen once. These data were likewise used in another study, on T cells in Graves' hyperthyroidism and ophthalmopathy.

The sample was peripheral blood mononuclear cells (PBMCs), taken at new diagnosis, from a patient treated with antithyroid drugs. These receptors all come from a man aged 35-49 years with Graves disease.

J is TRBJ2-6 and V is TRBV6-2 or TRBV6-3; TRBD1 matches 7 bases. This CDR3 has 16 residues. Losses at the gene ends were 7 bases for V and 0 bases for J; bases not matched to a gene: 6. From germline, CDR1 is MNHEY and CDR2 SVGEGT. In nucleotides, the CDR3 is TGTGCCAGCACCGGACAGGTTATCTCTGGGGCCAACGTCCTGACTTTC. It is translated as CASTGQVISGANVLTF.

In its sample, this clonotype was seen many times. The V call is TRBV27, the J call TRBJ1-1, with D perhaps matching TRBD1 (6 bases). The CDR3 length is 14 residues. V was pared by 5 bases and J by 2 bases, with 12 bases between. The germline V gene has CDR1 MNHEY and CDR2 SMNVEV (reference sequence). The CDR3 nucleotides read TGTGCCAGCAGTATCAACAGGGTTAACACTGAAGCTTTCTTT. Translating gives CASSINRVNTEAFF.

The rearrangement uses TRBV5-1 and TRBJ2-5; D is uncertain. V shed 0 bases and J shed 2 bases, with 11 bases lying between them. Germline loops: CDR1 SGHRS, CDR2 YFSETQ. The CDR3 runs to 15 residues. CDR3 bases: TGCGCCAGCAGCTTGGGTTCCGGCCAACAAGAGACCCAGTACTTC. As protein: CASSLGSGQQETQYF.

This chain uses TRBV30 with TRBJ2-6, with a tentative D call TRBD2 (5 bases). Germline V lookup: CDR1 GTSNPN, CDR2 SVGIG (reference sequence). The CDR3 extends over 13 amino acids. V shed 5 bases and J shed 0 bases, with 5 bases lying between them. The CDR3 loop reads CAWGGSGANVLTF. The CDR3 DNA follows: TGTGCCTGGGGAGGCTCTGGGGCCAACGTCCTGACTTTC.

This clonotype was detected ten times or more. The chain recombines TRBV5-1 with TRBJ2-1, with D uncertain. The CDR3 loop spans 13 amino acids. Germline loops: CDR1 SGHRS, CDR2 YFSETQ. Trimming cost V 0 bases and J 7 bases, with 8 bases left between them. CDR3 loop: CASSLGTMNEQFF. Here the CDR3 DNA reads TGCGCCAGCAGCTTGGGGACGATGAATGAGCAGTTCTTC.

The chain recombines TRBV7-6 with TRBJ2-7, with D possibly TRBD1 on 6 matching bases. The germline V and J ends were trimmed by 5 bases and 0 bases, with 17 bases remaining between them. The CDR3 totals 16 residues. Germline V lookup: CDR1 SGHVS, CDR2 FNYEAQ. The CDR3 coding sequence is TGTGCCAGCAGCCAACAAATCGGGACAAACTCCTACGAGCAGTACTTC. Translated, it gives CASSQQIGTNSYEQYF.

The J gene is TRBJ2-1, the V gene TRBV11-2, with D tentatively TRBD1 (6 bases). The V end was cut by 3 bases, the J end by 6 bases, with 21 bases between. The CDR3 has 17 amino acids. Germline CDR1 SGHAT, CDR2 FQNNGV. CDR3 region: CASSFLQGSASTNEQFF. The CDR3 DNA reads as TGTGCCAGCAGCTTTCTCCAGGGGTCGGCATCCACCAATGAGCAGTTCTTC.

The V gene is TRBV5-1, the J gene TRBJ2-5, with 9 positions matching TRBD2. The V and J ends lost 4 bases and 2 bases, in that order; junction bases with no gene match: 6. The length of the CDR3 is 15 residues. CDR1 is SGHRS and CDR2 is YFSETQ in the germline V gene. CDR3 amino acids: CASSPGLAAQETQYF. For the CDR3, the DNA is TGCGCCAGCAGCCCGGGACTAGCCGCGCAAGAGACCCAGTACTTC.

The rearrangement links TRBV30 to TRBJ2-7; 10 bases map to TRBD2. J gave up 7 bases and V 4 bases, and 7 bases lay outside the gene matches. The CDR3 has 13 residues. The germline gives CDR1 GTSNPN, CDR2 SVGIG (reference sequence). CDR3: CAWTSGSHLEQYF. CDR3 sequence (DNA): TGTGCCTGGACTAGCGGGAGCCACCTAGAGCAGTACTTC.

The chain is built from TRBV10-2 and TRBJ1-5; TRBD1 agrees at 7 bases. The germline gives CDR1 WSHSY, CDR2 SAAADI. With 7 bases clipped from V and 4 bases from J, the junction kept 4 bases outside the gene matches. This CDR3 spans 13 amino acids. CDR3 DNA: TGCGCCAGCACTGGGACAGTAAATCAGCCCCAGCATTTT. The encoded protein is CASTGTVNQPQHF.

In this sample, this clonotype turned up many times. Here the CDR3 reads CASSPATDTQYF. The CDR3 DNA is TGTGCCAGCTCACCCGCTACAGATACGCAGTATTTT. This chain joins TRBV18 and TRBJ2-3; no definite D call. V gave up 3 bases and J gave up 3 bases, with 4 bases separating them. Germline CDR1 is KGHSH and CDR2 is LQKENI. This CDR3 is 12 amino acids long.

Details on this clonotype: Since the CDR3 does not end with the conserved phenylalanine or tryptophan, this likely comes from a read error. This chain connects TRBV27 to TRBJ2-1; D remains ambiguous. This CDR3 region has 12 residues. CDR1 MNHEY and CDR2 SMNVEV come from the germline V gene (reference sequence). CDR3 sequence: CAAYSKYNEQFL. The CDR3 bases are TGTGCGGCGTATTCAAAATACAATGAGCAGTTCCTC.

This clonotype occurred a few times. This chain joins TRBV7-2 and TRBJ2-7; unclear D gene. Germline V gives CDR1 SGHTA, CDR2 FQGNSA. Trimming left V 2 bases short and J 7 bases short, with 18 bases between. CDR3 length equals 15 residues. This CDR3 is CASSLNSGGLGEQYF. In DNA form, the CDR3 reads TGTGCCAGCAGCTTAAATTCTGGTGGGTTGGGGGAGCAGTACTTC. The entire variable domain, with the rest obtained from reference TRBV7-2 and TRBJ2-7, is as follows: GAGVSQSPSNKVTEKGKDVELRCDPISGHTALYWYRQSLGQGLEFLIYFQGNSAPDKSGLPSDRFSAERTGGSVSTLTIQRTQQEDSAVYLCASSLNSGGLGEQYFGPGTRLTVT.

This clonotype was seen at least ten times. Here the CDR3 reads CASSPGLAGVPYEQYF. CDR3 sequence (DNA): TGTGCCAGCAGTCCGGGACTAGCGGGTGTTCCCTACGAGCAGTACTTC. J is TRBJ2-7 and V is TRBV12-3 or TRBV12-4, with 12 bases aligning to TRBD2. CDR3 length: 16 residues. Germline trimming cut 5 bases from V and 2 bases from J; bases unmatched to any gene: 7.

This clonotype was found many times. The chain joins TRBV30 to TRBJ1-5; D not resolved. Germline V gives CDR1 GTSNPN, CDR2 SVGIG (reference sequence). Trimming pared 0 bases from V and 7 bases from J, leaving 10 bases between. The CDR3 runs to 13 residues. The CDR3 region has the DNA TGTGCCTGGAGTGTGTCTAGGGAGCAGCCCCAGCATTTT. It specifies CAWSVSREQPQHF.